The text below deals with one TCR beta chain. Its binding antigen is unknown. No much larger clone is present one base from it, and per-base qualities are unavailable. Receptors were amplified or captured by the immunoSEQ multiplex PCR assay. For TCR sequencing, RNA was extracted from every sample and reverse transcribed into cDNA to serve as template. First-strand cDNA was synthesized with SuperScript III using a 2:1 mix of oligo-dT and random hexamers. A synthetic immune receptor repertoire was used to measure amplification bias, and any remaining bias was corrected computationally. Per the original workflow: Raw reads were preprocessed for error removal, and CDR3 was defined according to IMGT conventions as running from the conserved cysteine to phenylalanine. To get clonality, Shannon entropy was normalized by log2 of the number of productive unique TCRs and the result was subtracted from 1. Whether each scalp clone was CD4 or CD8 was inferred by checking scalp TCRbeta sequences against the CD4 and CD8 repertoires from sorted blood. TCRdb stores this immuneACCESS table with in-frame sequences only. Part of the clones is absent; in the studies checked, under half of the shortfall reflects unresolved V genes, and no reason is known for the rest. V and J calls and clone size come straight from that table; D and trimming were deduced from the DNA. A total of 110,000 to 150,000 clones appear in this sample, around 50% of them only once. The top ten clones comprise approximately 15% of the sample.

The time point label here, explained by the study, means: 4 weeks on oral tofacitinib. Interpreted using the paper, the treatment or condition label stands for: oral pan-JAK inhibitor, 5-10 mg twice daily. From alopecia areata patients, peripheral blood was collected along with lesional scalp punch biopsies. PBMCs were isolated by density centrifugation and stained for CD3, CD4 and CD8, and CD4+ and CD8+ T cells were sorted on a FACSAria. This specimen belongs to a study of CD8+ T cells in alopecia areata (dated 2018 in TCRdb). Background on the whole study: Treated patients were enrolled in an open-label pilot trial of oral tofacitinib, 5 to 10 mg twice daily, for moderate-to-severe alopecia areata. Patients received tofacitinib for 6 to 18 months and were then followed off drug for 6 months to check for delayed response and recurrence. Scalp clonality was compared across normal scalp (n=4), patchy alopecia areata scalp (n=8), and alopecia totalis/universalis scalp (n=8). TCRbeta CDR3 regions were amplified by immunoSEQ multiplex PCR using 35 Vbeta forward and 13 Jbeta reverse primers. In both human patients and the C3H/HeJ mouse model, the study applied high-throughput TCRbeta sequencing to look at T cell clonal expansion in alopecia areata. Scalp tissue and sorted CD4+ and CD8+ peripheral blood T cells from patchy and totalis/universalis alopecia areata patients and from healthy controls were covered by human TCRbeta sequencing. Biopsies were taken from tofacitinib-treated patients at baseline and at 4 and 24 weeks of treatment, and a later scalp biopsy was taken in several of the tofacitinib-treated patients. For the treated patients, the SALT score, which quantifies what percentage of scalp surface area is affected, served as the measure of disease severity. RNA came from the PAXgene miRNA kit for fixed scalp, the miRNeasy kit for PBMCs, and the RNeasy kit for mouse skin.

Summary of the overall study and its limitations: Many expanded lesional clones persisted in scalp and blood during tofacitinib treatment, which may partly explain relapse after stopping treatment. Unlike mouse skin, where gammadelta T cells dominate, normal human skin contains resident alphabeta T cells that get sequenced too, which complicates analysis of the scalp TCR repertoire. With tofacitinib, both scalp clonality and the number of expanded CD8+ clones among the top 100 scalp clones went down significantly. Shared TCR sequences between patients were less evident than in mice, which may be partly attributable to HLA diversity in the patient population. Compared with normal scalp, lesional scalp had higher clonality and more expanded CD8+ clones, particularly in alopecia totalis/universalis, a pattern that suggests antigenic drive. Because the treated cohort was small and had just a single nonresponder, larger studies are needed to establish links between baseline CD8+ expansion and response.

The TCR was taken from a human donor with alopecia areata. The specimen comprised CD8+ T cells sorted from blood, sampled at week 4, from a patient treated with tofacitinib.

The CDR3: CASTAAHNYGYTF. The nucleotides are TGTGCCAGCACAGCAGCCCATAACTATGGCTACACCTTC. The sequence is built from TRBV6-5 and TRBJ1-2, with the D segment identity uncertain. Trimming removed 7 bases from V and 1 base from J, leaving 10 bases between the germline ends. Via the germline V gene, CDR1 is MNHEY and CDR2 SVGAGI. The CDR3 numbers 13 residues from cysteine through phenylalanine. Only CDR3 DNA is held: 39 bases, read in frame from base 1.